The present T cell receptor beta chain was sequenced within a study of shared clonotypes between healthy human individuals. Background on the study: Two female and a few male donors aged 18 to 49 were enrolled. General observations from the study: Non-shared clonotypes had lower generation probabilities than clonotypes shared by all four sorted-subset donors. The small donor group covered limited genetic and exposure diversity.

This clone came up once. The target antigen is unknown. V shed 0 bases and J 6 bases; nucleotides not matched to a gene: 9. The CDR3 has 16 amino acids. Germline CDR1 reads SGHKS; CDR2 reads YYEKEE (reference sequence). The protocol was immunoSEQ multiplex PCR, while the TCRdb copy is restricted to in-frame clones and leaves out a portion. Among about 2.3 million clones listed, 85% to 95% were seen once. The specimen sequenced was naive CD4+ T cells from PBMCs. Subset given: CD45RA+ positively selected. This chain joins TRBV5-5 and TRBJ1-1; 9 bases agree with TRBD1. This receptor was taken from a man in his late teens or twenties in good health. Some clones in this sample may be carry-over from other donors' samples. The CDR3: CASSLDMGQGGAEAFF. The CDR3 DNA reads TGTGCCAGCAGCTTGGATATGGGACAGGGTGGCGCTGAAGCTTTCTTT.